The next 21 T cell receptor beta chains were all read from a single sample in a study of blood T cell repertoires in COVID-19. Libraries were prepared by immunoSEQ multiplex PCR; TCRdb keeps only in-frame clonotypes and omits some of them. Here the sample spans 200,000 to 250,000 clones, around 86% being singletons. Material for sequencing was peripheral blood. The receptors stem from a woman aged 55-75 years who had recovered from COVID-19.

A single count supports this clone. The J gene is TRBJ1-1, the V gene TRBV7-9; TRBD1 matches at 7 bases. Germline CDR1 SEHNR, CDR2 FQNEAQ (reference sequence). The trim removed 11 bases at V and 0 bases at J, leaving 9 bases unmatched. CDR3 length: 14 amino acids. CDR3 sequence reads: CASRPGQLNTEAFF. The CDR3, as DNA: TGTGCCTCCCGACCGGGACAGCTGAACACTGAAGCTTTCTTT.

The rearrangement links TRBV15 to TRBJ2-1, with 9 bases that match TRBD2. Looked up from germline, CDR1 is LNHNV and CDR2 is YYDKDF (reference sequence). V was pared by 6 bases and J by 7 bases, with 7 bases of the junction left unmatched. The CDR3 is 14 residues long. CDR3 DNA: TGTGCCACCAGGAGCCGCGGGGGGGTGAATGAGCAGTTCTTC. Translated, it gives CATRSRGGVNEQFF.

The CDR3 here is CASSSSFRDRMNTEAFF. For the CDR3, the DNA is TGTGCCAGCAGCTCCAGCTTCCGGGACAGAATGAACACTGAAGCTTTCTTT. The chain carries TRBV5-6 and TRBJ1-1; 7 positions match TRBD1. Germline V gene data show CDR1 as SGHDT and CDR2 as YYEEEE. The trim removed 3 bases at V and 0 bases at J, leaving 11 bases unmatched. The CDR3 consists of 17 residues.

The sample holds many counts of this clone. The V call is TRBV4-3, the J call TRBJ2-1; 14 positions match TRBD2. Trimming at V came to 3 bases and at J to 7 bases, leaving 11 bases not matched to a gene. The CDR3 has 18 amino acids. The germline gives CDR1 LGHNA, CDR2 YSLEER. CDR3 DNA sequence: TGCGCCAGCAGCCACCAGACTAGCGGGGGGGCGGTACGAAATGAGCAGTTCTTC. Protein product: CASSHQTSGGAVRNEQFF.

This chain connects TRBV11-3 to TRBJ2-1; 10 nucleotides agree with TRBD1. V gave up 5 bases and J gave up 4 bases; unmatched junction bases: 5. The CDR3 is made up of 15 amino acids. Germline V gives CDR1 SGHNT, CDR2 YENEEA. The CDR3 nucleotides are TGTGCCAGCAGCCAGGGACAGGGGACTTACAATGAGCAGTTCTTC. It translates to CASSQGQGTYNEQFF.

The V gene is TRBV7-8, the J gene TRBJ2-2, with a weak D call TRBD2 (5 bases). V dropped 3 bases and J dropped 3 bases, with 17 bases sitting between them. This CDR3 has 17 amino acids. Germline values: CDR1 SGHVS, CDR2 FQNEAQ. CDR3 in amino acids: CASSFTLTADDTGELFF. CDR3 bases: TGTGCCAGCAGCTTTACACTTACAGCGGATGACACCGGGGAGCTGTTTTTT.

The chain recombines TRBV2 with TRBJ1-3; 7 nucleotides match TRBD1. V shed 5 bases and J 2 bases; nucleotides not matched to a gene: 3. Germline V CDR1 and CDR2: SNHLY, FYNNEI. This CDR3 contains 14 residues. This chain's CDR3 is CASSQTGTGNTIYF. CDR3 nucleotide sequence: TGTGCCAGCAGTCAGACAGGGACTGGAAACACCATATATTTT.

The V call is TRBV9, the J call TRBJ2-1; 7 bases map to TRBD1. CDR1 is SGDLS, CDR2 YYNGEE, per germline. With V trimmed by 4 bases and J by 4 bases, 14 bases remained unmatched. The CDR3 is made up of 17 amino acids. The chain's CDR3 is CASSPQTGTAPYNEQFF. The CDR3 DNA reads as TGTGCCAGCAGCCCCCAGACCGGGACAGCGCCTTACAATGAGCAGTTCTTC.

This clone has more than one count but fewer than ten. The chain joins TRBV3-1 (or the pseudogene TRBV3-2) to TRBJ1-2; TRBD1 aligns across 8 bases. The CDR3 is made up of 13 amino acids. Trimming cost V 4 bases and J 7 bases; bases outside gene matches: 5. Germline-derived CDR1 and CDR2 are LGHDT and YNNKEL (reference sequence). The CDR3 DNA is TGTGCCAGCAGCCCCCCCGGACAGGGTGGCTACACCTTC. This translates into CASSPPGQGGYTF.

The chain couples TRBV20-1 to TRBJ2-3; D call uncertain. Looked up from germline, CDR1 is DFQATT and CDR2 is SNEGSKA (reference sequence). V lost 4 bases to trimming and J lost 4 bases, with 6 bases between them. This CDR3 comprises 11 residues. This CDR3 reads CSATIADTQYF. The CDR3 bases are TGCAGTGCTACTATAGCAGATACGCAGTATTTT.

The table lists this clone with many counts. The rearrangement links TRBV4-3 to TRBJ1-2, with 7 bases aligning to TRBD1. The V and J ends lost 0 bases and 4 bases, in that order; junction bases with no gene match: 5. This CDR3 spans 15 amino acids. Germline V lookup: CDR1 LGHNA, CDR2 YSLEER. This chain's CDR3 is CASSQDWGQIYGYTF. The CDR3 coding sequence is TGCGCCAGCAGCCAAGATTGGGGACAGATCTATGGCTACACCTTC.

This chain links TRBV7-2 with TRBJ2-5, with D unresolved. Germline V gene data show CDR1 as SGHTA and CDR2 as FQGNSA. V shed 6 bases and J shed 2 bases, with 4 bases lying between them. The CDR3 runs to 11 residues. The CDR3 protein is CASSRQETQYF. The CDR3 DNA reads TGTGCCAGCAGTCGTCAAGAGACCCAGTACTTC.

V is TRBV7-2 and J is TRBJ2-3; 14 bases align to TRBD2. There are 15 residues in the CDR3. With V trimmed by 4 bases and J by 7 bases, 4 bases remained unmatched. Germline-derived CDR1 and CDR2 are SGHTA and FQGNSA. In nucleotides, the CDR3 is TGTGCCAGCAGCTCTGGGACTAGCGGGGGAAATACGCAGTATTTT. Encoded protein: CASSSGTSGGNTQYF.

The chain is built from TRBV5-1 and TRBJ1-1; 7 bases are a match to TRBD1. Germline assignment: CDR1 SGHRS and CDR2 YFSETQ. The CDR3 length is 15 residues. V lost 4 bases, J lost 4 bases, and 10 bases stayed unmatched. DNA for the CDR3: TGCGCCAGCAGCGCCTCCCACAGGGGCGGCACTGAAGCTTTCTTT. Its protein is CASSASHRGGTEAFF.

The chain is built from TRBV4-3 and TRBJ2-2; TRBD1 agrees at 8 bases. V shed 0 bases, J shed 5 bases, and the junction held 8 bases outside the gene matches. From germline, CDR1 is LGHNA and CDR2 YSLEER. The CDR3 covers 17 residues. CDR3 nucleotides: TGCGCCAGCAGCCAAGAGGATTGGACAGGGATGACCGGGGAGCTGTTTTTT. The encoded protein is CASSQEDWTGMTGELFF.

The J gene is TRBJ1-1, the V gene TRBV27; 7 bases agree with TRBD1. After removal of 6 bases from V and 1 base from J, the junction contained 8 bases not matched to a gene. Looked up from germline, CDR1 is MNHEY and CDR2 is SMNVEV (reference sequence). The CDR3 spans 15 residues. In DNA form, the CDR3 reads TGTGCCAGCAGGAAAAGACAGGGAGGGAACACTGAAGCTTTCTTT. Encoded protein: CASRKRQGGNTEAFF.

The rearrangement links TRBV6-5 to TRBJ2-3, with D perhaps TRBD2 (5 bases). The CDR3 totals 14 residues. V lost 2 bases, J lost 3 bases, and 9 bases lay in between. CDR1 and CDR2 from the germline V gene are MNHEY and SVGAGI. In DNA form, the CDR3 reads TGTGCCAGCAGTTACAGGCGGAGGACAGATACGCAGTATTTT. This sequence encodes CASSYRRRTDTQYF.

The CDR3, as DNA: TGTGCCAGCAGCCGACAAGCGAACACCGGGGAGCTGTTTTTT. As protein: CASSRQANTGELFF. The chain has TRBV4-2 and TRBJ2-2; no clear D. Germline V gene data show CDR1 as LGHNA and CDR2 as YNFKEQ. This CDR3 spans 14 amino acids. The V gene lost 4 bases and the J gene lost 0 bases, with 6 bases spanning the gap.

The chain couples TRBV10-2 to TRBJ2-1; D perhaps matches TRBD2 (5 bases). The CDR3 is 15 amino acids. V gave up 7 bases and J gave up 2 bases, with 15 bases separating them. Germline loops: CDR1 WSHSY, CDR2 SAAADI. The CDR3: CASTYAGLPYNEQFF. CDR3 nucleotide sequence: TGCGCCAGCACTTACGCTGGACTCCCCTACAATGAGCAGTTCTTC.

This chain connects TRBV4-3 to TRBJ1-4; 9 nucleotides agree with TRBD1. With 4 bases clipped from V and 6 bases from J, the junction kept 3 bases outside the gene matches. This CDR3 contains 14 residues. Germline V CDR1 and CDR2: LGHNA, YSLEER. Written as DNA, the CDR3 is TGCGCCAGCAGCCTTGGGACAGGGCATGAAAAACTGTTTTTT. Protein sequence: CASSLGTGHEKLFF.

V and J are TRBV2 and TRBJ2-3, with 7 bases identical to TRBD1. The germline gives CDR1 SNHLY, CDR2 FYNNEI. CDR3 length equals 15 residues. V lost 4 bases and J lost 1; bases outside the gene matches: 5. The CDR3 nucleotides are TGTGCCAGCAGTGGAGGGGGCCAAGGCACAGATACGCAGTATTTT. It is translated as CASSGGGQGTDTQYF.